These T cell receptor beta chains were read from a single sample in a study of blood T cell repertoires in COVID-19. The protocol was immunoSEQ multiplex PCR, while the TCRdb copy is restricted to in-frame clones and leaves out a portion. The table has about 220,000 clones, around 83% seen once. Sequencing was carried out using peripheral blood. These receptors all stem from a woman between 70 and 85 years old with COVID-19, enrolled during active disease. Each CDR3 is given with its conserved first and last residue. The D gene is left open where the match is weak. Rows give clone size only sometimes, using once, few, many, or a class for an expanded clone.

v_call	clone_size	d_call	j_call	cdr3_nt	cdr3_aa
TRBV7-9	NA	NA	TRBJ1-3	TGTGCCAGCAGCTCCCCCCAGGGTTTGGGCGGAAACACCATATATTTT	CASSSPQGLGGNTIYF
TRBV27	NA	NA	TRBJ1-5	TGTGCCAGCAGTTTATCAGGTAGGACAGCGACTCTTTCTCTGGATTTT	CASSLSGRTATLSLDF
TRBV7-3	NA	NA	TRBJ2-7	TGTGCCAGCAGCTTAGGGCGGGGGCCCTACGAGCAGTACTTC	CASSLGRGPYEQYF
TRBV28	NA	TRBD1	TRBJ1-5	TGTGCCAGCAGCTCCCCAGGGGGAAGGGGCAATCAGCCCCAGCATTTT	CASSSPGGRGNQPQHF
TRBV9	once	TRBD2	TRBJ2-3	TGTGCCAGCAGCCCTAGACTAGCGGGCACAGATACGCAGTATTTT	CASSPRLAGTDTQYF
TRBV14	NA	NA	TRBJ1-2	TGTGCCAGCAGCCAAAGGCCAGGGTCTACCTATGGCTACACCTTC	CASSQRPGSTYGYTF
TRBV24-1	NA	TRBD2	TRBJ2-2	TGTGCCACCATGACTAGCGGGATCGTCGGGGAGCTGTTTTTT	CATMTSGIVGELFF
TRBV7-2	NA	TRBD2	TRBJ2-7	TGTGCCAGCAGCCGGGGTAGCGGGAACGCCTACGAGCAGTACTTC	CASSRGSGNAYEQYF
TRBV7-8	NA	NA	TRBJ1-2	TGTGCCAGCAGCCAGACAGAAGCTAACTATGGCTACACCTTC	CASSQTEANYGYTF
TRBV7-2	NA	TRBD2	TRBJ2-3	TGTGCCAGCTCGTGGGAAGGCGGGAGCGGTTTGATAGATACGCAGTATTTT	CASSWEGGSGLIDTQYF
TRBV19	NA	TRBD1	TRBJ1-3	TGTGCCAGTAGTCTTCCAAGGACAGGGGAGAACACCATATATTTT	CASSLPRTGENTIYF
TRBV6-5	NA	NA	TRBJ2-7	TGTGCCTCCCTAAGGGCAGGGTCGTACGAGCAGTACTTC	CASLRAGSYEQYF
TRBV7-9	NA	TRBD2	TRBJ2-1	TGTGCCAGCAGCTTAACTAGCGGGAGGGGTGAGCAGTTCTTC	CASSLTSGRGEQFF
TRBV19	NA	NA	TRBJ2-3	TGTGCCAGTAGTATCGGACGGGGGAATAGAGATACGCAGTATTTT	CASSIGRGNRDTQYF
TRBV9	NA	TRBD1	TRBJ2-3	TGTGCCAGCAGCGTATGGACAGGACCAGATACGCAGTATTTT	CASSVWTGPDTQYF
TRBV28	NA	TRBD1	TRBJ1-5	TGTGCCAGCAGCCCCCAACGAGGACAGGTTCAGCCCCAGCATTTT	CASSPQRGQVQPQHF
TRBV7-2	NA	NA	TRBJ2-7	TGTGCCAGCAGCTTAGACTGGGGCAGCTACGAGCAGTACTTC	CASSLDWGSYEQYF
TRBV6-2/TRBV6-3	NA	NA	TRBJ1-2	TGTGCCAGCAGCCCACGGGGTGGTACTTTGAATGGCTACACCTTC	CASSPRGGTLNGYTF
TRBV29-1	NA	NA	TRBJ2-3	TGCAGCGTTCCTCGGGGGGATACGCAGTATTTT	CSVPRGDTQYF
TRBV7-2	NA	TRBD2	TRBJ2-7	TGTGCCAGCAGCTGGACTAGCGGGAGCGGGGAGCAGTACTTC	CASSWTSGSGEQYF
TRBV13	NA	NA	TRBJ2-6	TGTGCCAGCAGCCGCGGGGTTTGGGCTGGGGCCAACGTCCTGACTTTC	CASSRGVWAGANVLTF